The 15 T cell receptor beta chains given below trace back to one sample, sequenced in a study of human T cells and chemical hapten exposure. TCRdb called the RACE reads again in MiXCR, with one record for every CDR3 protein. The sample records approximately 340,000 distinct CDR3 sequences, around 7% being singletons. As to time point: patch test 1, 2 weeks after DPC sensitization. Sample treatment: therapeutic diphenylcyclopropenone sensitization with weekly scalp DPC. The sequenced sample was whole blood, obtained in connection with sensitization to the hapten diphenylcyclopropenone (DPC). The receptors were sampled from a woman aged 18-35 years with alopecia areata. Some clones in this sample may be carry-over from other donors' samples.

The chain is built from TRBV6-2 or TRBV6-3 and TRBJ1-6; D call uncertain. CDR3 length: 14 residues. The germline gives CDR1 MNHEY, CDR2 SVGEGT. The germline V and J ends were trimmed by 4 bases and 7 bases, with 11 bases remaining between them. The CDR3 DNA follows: TGTGCCAGCAGTTTTCCAGCCGCAAATTCACCCCTCCACTTT. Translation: CASSFPAANSPLHF.

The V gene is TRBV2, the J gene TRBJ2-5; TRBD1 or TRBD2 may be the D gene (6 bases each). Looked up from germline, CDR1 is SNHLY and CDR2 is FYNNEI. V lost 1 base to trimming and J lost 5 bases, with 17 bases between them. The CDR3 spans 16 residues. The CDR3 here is CASSEGIRGRIETQYF. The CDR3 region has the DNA TGTGCCAGCAGTGAAGGGATCCGGGGGCGCATCGAGACCCAGTACTTC. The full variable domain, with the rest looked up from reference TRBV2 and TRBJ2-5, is EPEVTQTPSHQVTQMGQEVILRCVPISNHLYFYWYRQILGQKVEFLVSFYNNEISEKSEIFDDQFSVERPDGSNFTLKIRSTKLEDSAMYFCASSEGIRGRIETQYFGPGTRLLVL.

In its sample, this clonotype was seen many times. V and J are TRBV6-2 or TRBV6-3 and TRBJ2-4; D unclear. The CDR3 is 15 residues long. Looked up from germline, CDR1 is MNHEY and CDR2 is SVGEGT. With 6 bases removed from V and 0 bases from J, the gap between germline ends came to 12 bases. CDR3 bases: TGTGCCAGCAGCCCTGCATCCAAAGCCAAAAACATTCAGTACTTC. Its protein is CASSPASKAKNIQYF.

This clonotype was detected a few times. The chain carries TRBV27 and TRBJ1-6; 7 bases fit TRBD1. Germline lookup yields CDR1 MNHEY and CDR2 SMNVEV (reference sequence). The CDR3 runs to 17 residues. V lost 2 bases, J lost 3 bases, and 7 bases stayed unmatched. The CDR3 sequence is CASSLQDRSIYNSPLHF. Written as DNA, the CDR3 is TGTGCCAGCAGTTTACAGGACAGGTCGATCTATAATTCACCCCTCCACTTT.

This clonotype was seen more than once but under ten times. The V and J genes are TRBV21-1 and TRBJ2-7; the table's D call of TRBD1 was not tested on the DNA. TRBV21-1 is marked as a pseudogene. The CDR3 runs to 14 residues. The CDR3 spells CASSKARGPYEQYF. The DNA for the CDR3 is TGTGCCAGCAGCAAAGCACGGGGACCCTACGAGCAGTACTTC.

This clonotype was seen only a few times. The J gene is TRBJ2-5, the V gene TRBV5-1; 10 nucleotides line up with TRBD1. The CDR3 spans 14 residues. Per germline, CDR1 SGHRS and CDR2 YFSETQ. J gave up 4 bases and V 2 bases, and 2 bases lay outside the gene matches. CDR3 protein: CASSFGQGVETQYF. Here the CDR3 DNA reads TGCGCCAGCAGCTTCGGACAGGGGGTAGAGACCCAGTACTTC.

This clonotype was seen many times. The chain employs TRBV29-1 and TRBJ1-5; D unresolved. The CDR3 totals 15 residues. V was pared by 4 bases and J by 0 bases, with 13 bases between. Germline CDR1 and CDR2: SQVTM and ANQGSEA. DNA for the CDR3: TGCAGCGTTGGATTCACAGTAAATAGCAATCAGCCCCAGCATTTT. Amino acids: CSVGFTVNSNQPQHF. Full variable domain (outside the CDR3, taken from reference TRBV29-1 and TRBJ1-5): SAVISQKPSRDICQRGTSLTIQCQVDSQVTMMFWYRQQPGQSLTLIATANQGSEATYESGFVIDKFPISRPNLTFSTLTVSNMSPEDSSIYLCSVGFTVNSNQPQHFGDGTRLSIL.

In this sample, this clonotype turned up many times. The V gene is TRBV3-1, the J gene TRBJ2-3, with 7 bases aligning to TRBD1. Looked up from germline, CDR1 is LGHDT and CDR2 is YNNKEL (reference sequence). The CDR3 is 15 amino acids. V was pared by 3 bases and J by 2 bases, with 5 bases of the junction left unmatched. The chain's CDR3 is CASSHLGQNTDTQYF. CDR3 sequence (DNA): TGTGCCAGCAGCCATTTGGGACAGAACACAGATACGCAGTATTTT.

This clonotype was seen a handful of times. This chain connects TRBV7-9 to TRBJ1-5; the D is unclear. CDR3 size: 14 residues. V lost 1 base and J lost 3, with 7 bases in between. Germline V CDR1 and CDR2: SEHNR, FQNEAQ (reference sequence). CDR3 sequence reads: CASSLDSYNQPQHF. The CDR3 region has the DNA TGTGCCAGCAGCTTAGACAGCTACAATCAGCCCCAGCATTTT. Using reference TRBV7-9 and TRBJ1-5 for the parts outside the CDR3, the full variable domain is DTGVSQNPRHKITKRGQNVTFRCDPISEHNRLYWYRQTLGQGPEFLTYFQNEAQLEKSRLLSDRFSAERPKGSFSTLEIQRTEQGDSAMYLCASSLDSYNQPQHFGDGTRLSIL.

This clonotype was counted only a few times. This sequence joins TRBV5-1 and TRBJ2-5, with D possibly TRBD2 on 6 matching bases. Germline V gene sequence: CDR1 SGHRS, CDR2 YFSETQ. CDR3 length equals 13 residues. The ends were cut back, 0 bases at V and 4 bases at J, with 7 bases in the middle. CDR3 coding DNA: TGCGCCAGCAGCTTGGGGGACTCAGAGACCCAGTACTTC. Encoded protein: CASSLGDSETQYF. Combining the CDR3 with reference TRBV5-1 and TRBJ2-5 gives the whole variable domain KAGVTQTPRYLIKTRGQQVTLSCSPISGHRSVSWYQQTPGQGLQFLFEYFSETQRNKGNFPGRFSGRQFSNSRSEMNVSTLELGDSALYLCASSLGDSETQYFGPGTRLLVL.

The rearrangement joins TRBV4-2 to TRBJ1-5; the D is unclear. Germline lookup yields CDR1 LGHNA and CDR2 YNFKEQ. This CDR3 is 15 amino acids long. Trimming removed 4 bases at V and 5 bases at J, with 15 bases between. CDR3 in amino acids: CASSPERAQHQPQHF. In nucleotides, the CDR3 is TGTGCCAGCAGCCCTGAGCGGGCCCAGCATCAGCCCCAGCATTTT.

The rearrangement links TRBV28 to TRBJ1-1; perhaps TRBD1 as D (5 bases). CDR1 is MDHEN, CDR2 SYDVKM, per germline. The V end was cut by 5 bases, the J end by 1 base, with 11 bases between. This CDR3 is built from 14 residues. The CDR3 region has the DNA TGTGCCAGCAGTGTACTGACAGCGAACACTGAAGCTTTCTTT. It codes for CASSVLTANTEAFF.

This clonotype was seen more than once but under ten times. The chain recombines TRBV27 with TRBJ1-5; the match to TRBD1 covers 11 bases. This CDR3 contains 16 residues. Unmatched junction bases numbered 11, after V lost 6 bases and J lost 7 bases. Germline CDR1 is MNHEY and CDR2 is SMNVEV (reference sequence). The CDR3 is CASSPIGQGARQPQHF. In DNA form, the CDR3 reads TGTGCCAGCAGCCCCATTGGACAGGGGGCGCGACAGCCCCAGCATTTT.

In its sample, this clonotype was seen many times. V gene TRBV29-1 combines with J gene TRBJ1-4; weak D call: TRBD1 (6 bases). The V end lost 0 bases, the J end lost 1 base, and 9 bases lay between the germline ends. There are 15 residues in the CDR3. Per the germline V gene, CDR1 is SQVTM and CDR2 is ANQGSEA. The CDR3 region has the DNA TGCAGCGTTGAAGACGTGGACAGAACTAATGAAAAACTGTTTTTT. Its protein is CSVEDVDRTNEKLFF. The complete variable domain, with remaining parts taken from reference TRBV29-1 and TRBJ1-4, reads SAVISQKPSRDICQRGTSLTIQCQVDSQVTMMFWYRQQPGQSLTLIATANQGSEATYESGFVIDKFPISRPNLTFSTLTVSNMSPEDSSIYLCSVEDVDRTNEKLFFGSGTQLSVL.

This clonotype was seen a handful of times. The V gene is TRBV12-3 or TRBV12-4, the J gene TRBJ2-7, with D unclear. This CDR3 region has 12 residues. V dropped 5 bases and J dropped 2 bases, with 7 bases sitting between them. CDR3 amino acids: CASSPVPYEQYF. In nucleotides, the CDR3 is TGTGCCAGCAGTCCTGTGCCCTACGAGCAGTACTTC.